This T cell receptor beta chain appears in the sequencing data of a study of metastatic and nonmetastatic thyroid tumors. About the research overall: Across peripheral blood and tumor or nodule tissue samples taken from malignant and benign thyroid patients, the repertoires were compared with one another.

Prior to thyroid surgery, none of the patients had received any treatment. There are 15 residues in the CDR3. Germline lookup yields CDR1 MNHEY and CDR2 SVGEGT. V shed 4 bases, J shed 4 bases, and the junction held 7 bases outside the gene matches. Many counts were recorded for this clone. The same CDR3 can be traced to other DNA sequences in this sample. As originally analysed: Building a distant-metastasis classifier for papillary thyroid cancer drew on CDR3 differences across clinicopathological groups. MiXCR re-clonotyped the PCR reads for TCRdb. It is TCRdb's table, rather than the study itself, that gives the V and J calls and clone size. The sample lists about 92,000 clones; more than 12% were seen once.

Sequenced sample: blood. The TCR sequence derives from a female donor with papillary thyroid cancer or a benign thyroid nodule (not recorded which). Some clones in this sample may be carry-over from other donors' samples. The V call is TRBV6-2 or TRBV6-3, the J call TRBJ2-1, with 7 bases fitting TRBD1. CDR3 DNA: TGTGCCAGCAGTTCCGGGACAGCTCCTTACAATGAGCAGTTCTTC. Its translation: CASSSGTAPYNEQFF.